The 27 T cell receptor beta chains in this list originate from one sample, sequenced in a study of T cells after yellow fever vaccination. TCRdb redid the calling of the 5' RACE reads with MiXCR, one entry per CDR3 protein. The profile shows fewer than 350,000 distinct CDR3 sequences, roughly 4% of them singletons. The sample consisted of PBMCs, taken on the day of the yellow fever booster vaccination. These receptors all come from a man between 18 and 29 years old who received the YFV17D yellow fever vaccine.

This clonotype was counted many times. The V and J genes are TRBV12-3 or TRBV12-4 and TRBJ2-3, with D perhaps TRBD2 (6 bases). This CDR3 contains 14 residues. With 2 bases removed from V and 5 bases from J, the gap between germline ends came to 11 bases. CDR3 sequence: CASSLLLAGDTQYF. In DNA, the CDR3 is TGTGCCAGCAGTTTATTACTAGCTGGAGATACGCAGTATTTT.

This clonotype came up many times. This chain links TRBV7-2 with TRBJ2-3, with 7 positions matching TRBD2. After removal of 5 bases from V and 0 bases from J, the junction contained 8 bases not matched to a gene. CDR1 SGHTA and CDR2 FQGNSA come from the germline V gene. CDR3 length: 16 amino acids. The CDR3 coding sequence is TGTGCCAGCAGCCGCGCCGGGGGGACTAGCACAGATACGCAGTATTTT. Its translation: CASSRAGGTSTDTQYF.

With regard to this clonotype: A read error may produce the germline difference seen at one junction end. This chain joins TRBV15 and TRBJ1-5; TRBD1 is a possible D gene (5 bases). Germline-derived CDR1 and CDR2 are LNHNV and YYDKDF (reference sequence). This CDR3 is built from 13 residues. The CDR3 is CAPGKGVLQPLHF. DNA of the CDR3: TGTGCCCCCGGGAAAGGGGTGTTACAGCCCCTGCATTTT.

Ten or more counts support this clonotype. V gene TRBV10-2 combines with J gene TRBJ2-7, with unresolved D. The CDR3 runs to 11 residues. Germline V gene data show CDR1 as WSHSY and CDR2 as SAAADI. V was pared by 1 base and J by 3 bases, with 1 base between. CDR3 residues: CASSEFYEQYF. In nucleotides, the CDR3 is TGCGCCAGCAGTGAGTTCTACGAGCAGTACTTC.

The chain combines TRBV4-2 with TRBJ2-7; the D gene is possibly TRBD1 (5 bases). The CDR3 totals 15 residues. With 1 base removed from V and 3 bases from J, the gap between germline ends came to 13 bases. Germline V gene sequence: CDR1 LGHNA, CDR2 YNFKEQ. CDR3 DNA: TGTGCCAGCAGCCAAGTTAGGATTGACAGCTACGAGCAGTACGTC. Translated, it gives CASSQVRIDSYEQYV.

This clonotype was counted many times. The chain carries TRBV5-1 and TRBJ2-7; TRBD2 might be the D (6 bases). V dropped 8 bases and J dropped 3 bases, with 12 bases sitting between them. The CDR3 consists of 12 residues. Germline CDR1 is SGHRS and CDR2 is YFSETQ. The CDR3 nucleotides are TGCGCCAGGGAGGGGTCGTTCTACGAGCAGTACGTC. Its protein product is CAREGSFYEQYV.

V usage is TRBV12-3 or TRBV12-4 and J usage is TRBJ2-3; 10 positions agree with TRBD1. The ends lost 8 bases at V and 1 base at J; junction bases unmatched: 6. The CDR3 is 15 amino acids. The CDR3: CASLPGTGGTDTQYF. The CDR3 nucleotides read TGTGCCAGCCTACCCGGGACAGGGGGCACAGATACGCAGTATTTT.

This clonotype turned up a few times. CDR3 sequence (DNA): TGTGCCAGCAGCTTTCCCCAGGACAGGGGGGGGTCCTTTTTGGGCTCACCCCTCCACTTT. This gives the protein CASSFPQDRGGSFLGSPLHF. This chain links TRBV7-2 with TRBJ1-6; 10 bases line up with TRBD1. CDR1 and CDR2 from the germline V gene are SGHTA and FQGNSA. CDR3 length: 20 residues. The V gene end was trimmed by 3 bases and the J gene end by 10 bases; junction bases not matched to a gene: 21.

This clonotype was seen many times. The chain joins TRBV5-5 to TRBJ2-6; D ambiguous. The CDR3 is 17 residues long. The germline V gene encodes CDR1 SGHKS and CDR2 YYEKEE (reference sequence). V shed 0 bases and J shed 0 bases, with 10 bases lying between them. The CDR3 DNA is TGTGCCAGCAGCTTGGCCGCACGGAACTCTGGGGCCAACGTCCTGACTTTC. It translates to CASSLAARNSGANVLTF.

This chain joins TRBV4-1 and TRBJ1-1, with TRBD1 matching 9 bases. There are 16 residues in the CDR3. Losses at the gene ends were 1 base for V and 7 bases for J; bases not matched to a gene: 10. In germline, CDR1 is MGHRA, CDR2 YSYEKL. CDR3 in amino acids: CASSQVNPQGAGEAFF. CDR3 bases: TGCGCCAGCAGCCAAGTCAACCCACAGGGGGCAGGTGAAGCTTTCTTT.

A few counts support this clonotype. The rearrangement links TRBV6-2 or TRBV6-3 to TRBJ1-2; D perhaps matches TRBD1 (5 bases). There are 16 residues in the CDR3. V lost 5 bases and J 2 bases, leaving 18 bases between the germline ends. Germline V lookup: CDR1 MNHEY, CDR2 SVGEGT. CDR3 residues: CASSDYRRDSNYGYTF. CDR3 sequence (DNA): TGTGCCAGCAGTGACTACCGCCGGGACTCCAACTATGGCTACACCTTC.

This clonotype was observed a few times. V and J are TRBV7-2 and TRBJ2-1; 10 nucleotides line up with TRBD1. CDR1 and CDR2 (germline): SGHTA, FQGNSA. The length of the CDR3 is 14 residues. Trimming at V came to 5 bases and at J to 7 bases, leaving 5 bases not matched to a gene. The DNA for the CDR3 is TGTGCCAGCAGCCGCGACAGGGGGCCGAATGAGCAGTTCTTC. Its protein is CASSRDRGPNEQFF.

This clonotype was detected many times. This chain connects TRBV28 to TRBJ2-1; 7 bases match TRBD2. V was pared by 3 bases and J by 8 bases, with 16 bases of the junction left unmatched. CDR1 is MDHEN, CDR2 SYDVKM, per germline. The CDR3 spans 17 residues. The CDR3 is CASSFPTSARPWDEQFF. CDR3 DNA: TGTGCCAGCAGTTTCCCTACTAGCGCCAGACCTTGGGATGAGCAGTTCTTC.

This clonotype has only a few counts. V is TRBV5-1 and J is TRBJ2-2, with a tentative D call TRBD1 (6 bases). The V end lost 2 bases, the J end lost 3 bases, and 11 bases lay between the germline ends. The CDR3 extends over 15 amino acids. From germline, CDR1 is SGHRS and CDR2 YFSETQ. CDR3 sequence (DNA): TGCGCCAGCAGCTTAGGCAGGACAGACACCGGGGAGCTGTTTTTT. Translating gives CASSLGRTDTGELFF.

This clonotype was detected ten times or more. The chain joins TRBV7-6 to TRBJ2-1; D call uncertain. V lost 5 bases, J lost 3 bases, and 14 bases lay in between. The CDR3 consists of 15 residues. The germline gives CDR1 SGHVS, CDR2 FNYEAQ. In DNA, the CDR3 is TGTGCCAGCAGCCCCACGGCTTCCAACTACAATGAGCAGTTCTTC. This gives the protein CASSPTASNYNEQFF.

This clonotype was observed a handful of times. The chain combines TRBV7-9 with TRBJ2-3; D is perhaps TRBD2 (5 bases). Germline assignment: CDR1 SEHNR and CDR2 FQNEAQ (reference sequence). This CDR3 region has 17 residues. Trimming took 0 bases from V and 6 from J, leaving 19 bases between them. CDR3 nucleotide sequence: TGTGCCAGCAGCTTAGCGTTAGGACTTTCATATGCGGATACGCAGTATTTT. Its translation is CASSLALGLSYADTQYF.

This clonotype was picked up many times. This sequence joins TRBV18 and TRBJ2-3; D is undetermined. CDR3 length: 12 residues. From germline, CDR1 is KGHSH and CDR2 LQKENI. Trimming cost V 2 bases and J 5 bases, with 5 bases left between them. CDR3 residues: CASSPGEDTQYF. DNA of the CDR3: TGTGCCAGCTCACCAGGGGAAGATACGCAGTATTTT.

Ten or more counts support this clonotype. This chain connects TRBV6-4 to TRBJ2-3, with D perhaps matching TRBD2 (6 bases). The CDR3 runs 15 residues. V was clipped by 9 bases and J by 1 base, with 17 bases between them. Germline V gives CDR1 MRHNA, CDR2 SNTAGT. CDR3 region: CASSAGTSRTDTQYF. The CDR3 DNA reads TGTGCCAGTTCCGCGGGGACCTCCCGCACAGATACGCAGTATTTT.

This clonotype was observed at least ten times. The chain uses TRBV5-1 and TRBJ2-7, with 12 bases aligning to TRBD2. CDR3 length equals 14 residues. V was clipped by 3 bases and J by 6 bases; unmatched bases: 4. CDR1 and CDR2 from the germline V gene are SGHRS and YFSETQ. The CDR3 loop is CASSWTSGISEQYF. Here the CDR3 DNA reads TGCGCCAGCAGCTGGACTAGCGGGATCTCCGAGCAGTACTTC.

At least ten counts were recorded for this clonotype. CDR3 bases: TGTGCCAGCAGCCGCCCCCTACGGGTTAAGAACACCGGGGAGCTGTTTTTT. Its translation is CASSRPLRVKNTGELFF. The V gene is TRBV7-2, the J gene TRBJ2-2; no firm D call. The CDR3 has 17 residues. Per germline, CDR1 SGHTA and CDR2 FQGNSA. Trimming left V 5 bases short and J 1 base short, with 17 bases between. The variable domain in full, with the rest retrieved from reference TRBV7-2 and TRBJ2-2, is GAGVSQSPSNKVTEKGKDVELRCDPISGHTALYWYRQSLGQGLEFLIYFQGNSAPDKSGLPSDRFSAERTGGSVSTLTIQRTQQEDSAVYLCASSRPLRVKNTGELFFGEGSRLTVL.

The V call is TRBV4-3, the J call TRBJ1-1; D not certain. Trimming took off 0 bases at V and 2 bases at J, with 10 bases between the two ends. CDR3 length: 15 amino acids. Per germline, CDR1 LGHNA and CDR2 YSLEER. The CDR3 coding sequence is TGCGCCAGCAGCCAAGATTATCCGGGAAACACTGAAGCTTTCTTT. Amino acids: CASSQDYPGNTEAFF.

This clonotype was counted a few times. The CDR3 is CASSQDGTSGFGTYNEQFF. CDR3 sequence (DNA): TGCGCCAGCAGCCAAGACGGGACTAGCGGGTTCGGAACCTACAATGAGCAGTTCTTC. V and J are TRBV4-3 and TRBJ2-1; TRBD2 agrees at 12 bases. CDR3 length equals 19 residues. CDR1 and CDR2 from the germline V gene are LGHNA and YSLEER. The junction had 8 bases not matched to a gene; V was cut back by 0 bases and J by 2 bases.

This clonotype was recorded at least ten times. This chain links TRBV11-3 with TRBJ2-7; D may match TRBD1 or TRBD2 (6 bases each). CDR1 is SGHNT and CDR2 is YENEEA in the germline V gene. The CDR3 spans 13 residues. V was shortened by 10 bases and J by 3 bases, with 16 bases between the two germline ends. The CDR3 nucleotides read TGTGCCACCTCGAGGGGGGACAACTACGAGCAGTACTTC. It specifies CATSRGDNYEQYF.

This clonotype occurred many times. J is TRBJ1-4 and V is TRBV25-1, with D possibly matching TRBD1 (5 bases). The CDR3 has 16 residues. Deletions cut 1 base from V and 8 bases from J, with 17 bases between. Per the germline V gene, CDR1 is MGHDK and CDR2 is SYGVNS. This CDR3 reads CASSESQGRAQEKLFF. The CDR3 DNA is TGTGCCAGCAGTGAATCCCAGGGAAGGGCGCAAGAAAAACTGTTTTTT.

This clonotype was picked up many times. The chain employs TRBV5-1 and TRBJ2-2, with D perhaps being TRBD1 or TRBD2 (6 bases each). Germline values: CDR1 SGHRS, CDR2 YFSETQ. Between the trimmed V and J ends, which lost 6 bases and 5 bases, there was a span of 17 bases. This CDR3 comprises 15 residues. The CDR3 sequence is CASTPGASQTGELFF. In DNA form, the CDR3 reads TGCGCCAGCACCCCGGGGGCTAGTCAGACCGGGGAGCTGTTTTTT.

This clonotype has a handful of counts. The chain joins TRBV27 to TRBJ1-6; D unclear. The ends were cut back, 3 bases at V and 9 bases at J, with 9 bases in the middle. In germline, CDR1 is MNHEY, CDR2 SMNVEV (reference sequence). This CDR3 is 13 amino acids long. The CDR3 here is CASSFQVGSPLHF. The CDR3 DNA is TGTGCCAGCAGTTTCCAGGTTGGTTCACCCCTCCACTTT.

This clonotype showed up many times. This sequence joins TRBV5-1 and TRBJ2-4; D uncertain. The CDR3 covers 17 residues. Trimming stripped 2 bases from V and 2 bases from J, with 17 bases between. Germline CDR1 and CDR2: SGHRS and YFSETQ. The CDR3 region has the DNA TGCGCCAGCAGCTTCGGCCGGATTGATAGGACCAAAAACATTCAGTACTTC. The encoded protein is CASSFGRIDRTKNIQYF. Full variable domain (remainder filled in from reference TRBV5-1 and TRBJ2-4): KAGVTQTPRYLIKTRGQQVTLSCSPISGHRSVSWYQQTPGQGLQFLFEYFSETQRNKGNFPGRFSGRQFSNSRSEMNVSTLELGDSALYLCASSFGRIDRTKNIQYFGAGTRLSVL.